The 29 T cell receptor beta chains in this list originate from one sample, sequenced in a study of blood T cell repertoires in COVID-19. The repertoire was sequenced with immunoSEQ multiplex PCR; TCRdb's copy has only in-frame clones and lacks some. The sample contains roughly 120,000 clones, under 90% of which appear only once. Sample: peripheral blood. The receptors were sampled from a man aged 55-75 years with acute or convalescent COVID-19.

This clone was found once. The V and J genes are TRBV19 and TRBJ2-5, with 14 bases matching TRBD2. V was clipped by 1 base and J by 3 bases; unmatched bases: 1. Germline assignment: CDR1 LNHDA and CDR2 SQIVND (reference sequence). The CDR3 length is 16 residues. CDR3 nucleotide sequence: TGTGCCAGTAGTATAGGGGGACTAGCGGGAGAAGAGACCCAGTACTTC. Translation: CASSIGGLAGEETQYF.

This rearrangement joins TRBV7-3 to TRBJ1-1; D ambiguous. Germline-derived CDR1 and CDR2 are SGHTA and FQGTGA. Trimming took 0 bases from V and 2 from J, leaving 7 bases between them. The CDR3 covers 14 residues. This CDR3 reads CASSLTVTNTEAFF. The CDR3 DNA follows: TGTGCCAGCAGCTTAACAGTTACAAACACTGAAGCTTTCTTT.

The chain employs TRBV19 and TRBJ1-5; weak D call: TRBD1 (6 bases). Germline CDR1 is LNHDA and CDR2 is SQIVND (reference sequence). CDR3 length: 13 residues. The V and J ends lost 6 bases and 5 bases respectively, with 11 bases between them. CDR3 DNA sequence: TGTGCCAGTAGCACACAGGGAGATCAGCCCCAGCATTTT. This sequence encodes CASSTQGDQPQHF.

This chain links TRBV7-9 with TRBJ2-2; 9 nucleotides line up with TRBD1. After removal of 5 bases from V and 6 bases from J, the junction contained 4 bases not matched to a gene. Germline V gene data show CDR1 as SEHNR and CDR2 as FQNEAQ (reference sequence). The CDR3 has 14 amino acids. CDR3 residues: CASSLDRGAGELFF. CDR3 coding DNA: TGTGCCAGCAGCCTGGACAGGGGAGCCGGGGAGCTGTTTTTT.

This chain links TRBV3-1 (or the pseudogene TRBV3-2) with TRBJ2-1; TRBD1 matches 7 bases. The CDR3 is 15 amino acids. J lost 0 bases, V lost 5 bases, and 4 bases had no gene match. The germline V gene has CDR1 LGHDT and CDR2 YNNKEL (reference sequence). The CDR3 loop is CASSSQGDSYNEQFF. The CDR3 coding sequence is TGTGCCAGCAGCTCCCAGGGGGACTCCTACAATGAGCAGTTCTTC.

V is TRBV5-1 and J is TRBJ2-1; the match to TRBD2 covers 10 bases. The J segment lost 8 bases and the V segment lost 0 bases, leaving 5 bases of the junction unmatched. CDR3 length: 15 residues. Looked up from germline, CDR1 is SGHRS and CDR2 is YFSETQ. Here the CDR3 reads CASSLGSSGSHEQFF. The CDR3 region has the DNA TGCGCCAGCAGCTTGGGGTCTAGCGGGAGTCATGAGCAGTTCTTC.

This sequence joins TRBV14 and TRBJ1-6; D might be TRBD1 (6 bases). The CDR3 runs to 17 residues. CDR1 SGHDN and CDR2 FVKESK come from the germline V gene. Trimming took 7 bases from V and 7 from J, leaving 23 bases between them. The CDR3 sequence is CASTSRGIRADNSPLHF. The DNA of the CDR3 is TGTGCCAGCACCTCTAGGGGGATCAGGGCAGACAATTCACCCCTCCACTTT. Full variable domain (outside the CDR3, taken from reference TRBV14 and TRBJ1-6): EAGVTQFPSHSVIEKGQTVTLRCDPISGHDNLYWYRRVMGKEIKFLLHFVKESKQDESGMPNNRFLAERTGGTYSTLKVQPAELEDSGVYFCASTSRGIRADNSPLHFGNGTRLTVT.

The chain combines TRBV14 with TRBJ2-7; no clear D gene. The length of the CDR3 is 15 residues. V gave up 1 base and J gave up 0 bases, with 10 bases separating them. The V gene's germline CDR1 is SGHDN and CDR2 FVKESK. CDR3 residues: CASSQGARSSYEQYF. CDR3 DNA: TGTGCCAGCAGCCAAGGAGCGAGAAGCTCCTACGAGCAGTACTTC.

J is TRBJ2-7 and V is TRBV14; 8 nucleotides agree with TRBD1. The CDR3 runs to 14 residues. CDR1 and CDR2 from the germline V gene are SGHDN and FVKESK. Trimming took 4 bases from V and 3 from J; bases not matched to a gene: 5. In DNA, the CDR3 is TGTGCCAGCAGCCCTTGGACAGGGTTCTACGAGCAGTACTTC. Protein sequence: CASSPWTGFYEQYF.

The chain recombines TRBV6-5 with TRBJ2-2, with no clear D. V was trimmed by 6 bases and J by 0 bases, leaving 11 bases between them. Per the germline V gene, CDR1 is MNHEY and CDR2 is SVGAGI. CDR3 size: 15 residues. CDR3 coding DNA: TGTGCCAGCAGCCGACTCCCAACGAACACCGGGGAGCTGTTTTTT. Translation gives CASSRLPTNTGELFF.

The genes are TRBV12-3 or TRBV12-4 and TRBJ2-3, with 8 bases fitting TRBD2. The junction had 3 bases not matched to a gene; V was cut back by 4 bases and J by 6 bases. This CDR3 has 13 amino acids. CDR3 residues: CASSSGGSDTQYF. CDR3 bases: TGTGCCAGCAGTTCGGGGGGGTCGGATACGCAGTATTTT.

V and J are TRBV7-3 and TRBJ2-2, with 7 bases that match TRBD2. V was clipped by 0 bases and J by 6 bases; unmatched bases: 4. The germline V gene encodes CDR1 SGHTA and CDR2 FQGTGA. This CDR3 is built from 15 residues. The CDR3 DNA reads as TGTGCCAGCAGCTTAACAGGCCTAGCGGCCGGGGAGCTGTTTTTT. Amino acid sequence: CASSLTGLAAGELFF.

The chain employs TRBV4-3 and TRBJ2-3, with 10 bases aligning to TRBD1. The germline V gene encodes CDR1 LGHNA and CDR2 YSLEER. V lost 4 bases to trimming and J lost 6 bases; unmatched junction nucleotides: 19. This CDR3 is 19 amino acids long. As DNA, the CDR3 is TGCGCCAGCAGCCGACAAAAGGGAGGTGGGACAGGGGTATTGGATACGCAGTATTTT. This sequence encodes CASSRQKGGGTGVLDTQYF.

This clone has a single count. The CDR3 reads CASSLGTGGRETQYF. The CDR3 DNA reads as TGTGCCAGCAGCTTGGGAACAGGGGGAAGAGAGACCCAGTACTTC. V and J are TRBV5-4 and TRBJ2-5; 8 bases agree with TRBD1. Looked up from germline, CDR1 is SGHNT and CDR2 is YYREEE (reference sequence). The V segment lost 0 bases and the J segment 4 bases; nucleotides outside the gene matches: 5. The CDR3 loop spans 15 amino acids.

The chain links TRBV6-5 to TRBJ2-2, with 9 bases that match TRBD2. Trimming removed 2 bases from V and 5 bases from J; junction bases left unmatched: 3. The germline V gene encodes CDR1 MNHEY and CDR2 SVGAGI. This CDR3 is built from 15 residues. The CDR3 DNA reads TGTGCCAGCAGTTACGGACTAGCGTCGACCGGGGAGCTGTTTTTT. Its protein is CASSYGLASTGELFF.

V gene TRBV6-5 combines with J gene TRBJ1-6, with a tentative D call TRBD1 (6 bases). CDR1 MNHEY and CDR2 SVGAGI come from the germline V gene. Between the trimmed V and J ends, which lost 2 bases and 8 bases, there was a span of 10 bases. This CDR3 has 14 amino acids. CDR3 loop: CASSYAQGYSPLHF. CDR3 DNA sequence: TGTGCCAGCAGTTACGCACAGGGTTATTCACCCCTCCACTTT.

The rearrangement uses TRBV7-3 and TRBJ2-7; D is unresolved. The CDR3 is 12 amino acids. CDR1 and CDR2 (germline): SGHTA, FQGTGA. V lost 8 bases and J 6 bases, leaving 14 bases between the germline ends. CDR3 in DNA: TGTGCCAGCGGCGAGGCGTTAGGCGAGCAGTACTTC. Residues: CASGEALGEQYF. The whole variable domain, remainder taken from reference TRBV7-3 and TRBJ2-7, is GAGVSQTPSNKVTEKGKYVELRCDPISGHTALYWYRQSLGQGPEFLIYFQGTGAADDSGLPNDRFFAVRPEGSVSTLKIQRTERGDSAVYLCASGEALGEQYFGPGTRLTVT.

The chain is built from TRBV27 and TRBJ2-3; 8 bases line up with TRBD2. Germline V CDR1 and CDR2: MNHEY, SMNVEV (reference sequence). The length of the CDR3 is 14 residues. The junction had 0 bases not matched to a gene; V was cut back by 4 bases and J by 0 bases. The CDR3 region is CASSSSGSTDTQYF. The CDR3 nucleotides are TGTGCCAGCAGTTCTAGCGGGAGCACAGATACGCAGTATTTT.

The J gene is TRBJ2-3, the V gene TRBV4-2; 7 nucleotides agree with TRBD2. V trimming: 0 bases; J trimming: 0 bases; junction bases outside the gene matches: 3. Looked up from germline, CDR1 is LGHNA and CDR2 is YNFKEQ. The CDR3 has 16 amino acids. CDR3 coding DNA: TGTGCCAGCAGCCAAGAGAGCGGGGCTAGCACAGATACGCAGTATTTT. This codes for CASSQESGASTDTQYF.

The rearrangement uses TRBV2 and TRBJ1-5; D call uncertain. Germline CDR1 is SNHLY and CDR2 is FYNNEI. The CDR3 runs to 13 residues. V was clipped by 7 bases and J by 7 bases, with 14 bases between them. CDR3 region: CASTKSGPQPQHF. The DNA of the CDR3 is TGTGCCAGCACCAAAAGTGGGCCCCAGCCCCAGCATTTT.

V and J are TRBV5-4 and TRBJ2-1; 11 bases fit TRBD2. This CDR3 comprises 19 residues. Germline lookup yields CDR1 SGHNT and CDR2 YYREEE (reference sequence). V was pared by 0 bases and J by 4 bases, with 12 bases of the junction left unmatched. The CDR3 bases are TGTGCCAGCAGCTTGGGACTAGCGGGACGTCCATCCGTGTACAATGAGCAGTTCTTC. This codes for CASSLGLAGRPSVYNEQFF.

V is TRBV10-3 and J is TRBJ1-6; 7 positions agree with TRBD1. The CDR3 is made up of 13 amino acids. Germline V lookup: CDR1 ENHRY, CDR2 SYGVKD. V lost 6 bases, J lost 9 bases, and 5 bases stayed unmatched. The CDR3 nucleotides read TGTGCCATCAGGGGACAGAGGGGTTCACCCCTCCACTTT. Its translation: CAIRGQRGSPLHF.

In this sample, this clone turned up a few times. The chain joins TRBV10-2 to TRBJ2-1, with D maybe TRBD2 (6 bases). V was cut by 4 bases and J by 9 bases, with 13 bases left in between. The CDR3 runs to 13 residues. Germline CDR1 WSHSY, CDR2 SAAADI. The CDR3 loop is CASSGDWDAEQFF. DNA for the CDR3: TGCGCCAGCAGTGGGGACTGGGACGCTGAGCAGTTCTTC.

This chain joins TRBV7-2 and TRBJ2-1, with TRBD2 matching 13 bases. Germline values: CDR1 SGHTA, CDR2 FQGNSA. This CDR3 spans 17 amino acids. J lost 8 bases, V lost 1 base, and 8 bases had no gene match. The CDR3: CASSLEGTSGRGYEQFF. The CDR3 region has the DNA TGTGCCAGCAGCTTAGAGGGAACTAGCGGGAGGGGATATGAGCAGTTCTTC.

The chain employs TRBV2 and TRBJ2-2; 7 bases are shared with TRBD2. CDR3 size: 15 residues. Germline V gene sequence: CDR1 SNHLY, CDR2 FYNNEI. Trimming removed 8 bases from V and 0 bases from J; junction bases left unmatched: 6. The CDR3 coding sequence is TGTGCCAGCGTTACTAGCGACTCGAACACCGGGGAGCTGTTTTTT. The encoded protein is CASVTSDSNTGELFF.

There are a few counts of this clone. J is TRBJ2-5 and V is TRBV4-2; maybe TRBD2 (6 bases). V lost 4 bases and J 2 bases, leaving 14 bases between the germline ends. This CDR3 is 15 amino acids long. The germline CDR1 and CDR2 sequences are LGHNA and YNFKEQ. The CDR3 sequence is CASSPSQGTQETQYF. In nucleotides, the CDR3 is TGTGCCAGCAGCCCCAGTCAAGGGACTCAAGAGACCCAGTACTTC.

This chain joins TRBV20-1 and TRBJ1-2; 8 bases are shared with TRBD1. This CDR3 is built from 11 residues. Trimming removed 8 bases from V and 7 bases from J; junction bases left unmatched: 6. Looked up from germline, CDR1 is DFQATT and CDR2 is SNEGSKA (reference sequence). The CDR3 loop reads CSRTGYSGYTF. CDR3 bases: TGCAGTCGGACAGGGTACTCTGGCTACACCTTC.

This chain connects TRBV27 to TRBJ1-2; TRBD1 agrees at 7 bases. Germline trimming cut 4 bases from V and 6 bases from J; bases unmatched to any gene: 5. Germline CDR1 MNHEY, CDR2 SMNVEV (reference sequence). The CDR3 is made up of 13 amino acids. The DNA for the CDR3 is TGTGCCAGCAGTTATCGGGACAGAAATGGCTACACCTTC. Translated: CASSYRDRNGYTF.

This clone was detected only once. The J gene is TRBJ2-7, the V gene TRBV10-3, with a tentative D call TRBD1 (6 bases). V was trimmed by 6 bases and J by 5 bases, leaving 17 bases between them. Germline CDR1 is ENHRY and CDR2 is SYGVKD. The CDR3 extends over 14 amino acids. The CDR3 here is CAIRTEGQFHEQYF. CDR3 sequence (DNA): TGTGCCATCAGGACGGAAGGACAGTTCCACGAGCAGTACTTC.